The rows below give T cell receptor beta chains drawn from one sample of a study of blood T cell repertoires in COVID-19. This table comes from immunoSEQ multiplex PCR, and its TCRdb copy is limited to in-frame clones, with some not included. Here the sample spans almost 400,000 clones, more than 75% being singletons. The source material was PBMCs or T cells enriched from blood (not recorded which). The receptors were sampled from a woman younger than 45 with acute COVID-19. The CDR3 runs from the conserved cysteine through the conserved F or W. The D gene is left open where the match is weak. Where a row states a size, it is once, few, many or the class of an expanded clone; other rows omit it.

V	size	J	D	CDR3	DNA
TRBV5-6	.	TRBJ1-3	.	CASSFSDRRNTIYF	TGTGCCAGCAGCTTCTCTGACAGGAGAAACACCATATATTTT
TRBV21-1	.	TRBJ2-7	.	CASSMHGQASSYEQYF	TGTGCCAGCAGCATGCACGGACAGGCGAGCTCCTACGAGCAGTACTTC
TRBV6-6	.	TRBJ2-7	.	CASTAGAWGYEQYF	TGTGCCAGCACCGCGGGGGCTTGGGGGTACGAGCAGTACTTC
TRBV7-9	.	TRBJ2-1	.	CASRRRDNEQFF	TGTGCCAGCAGAAGGAGGGACAATGAGCAGTTCTTC
TRBV12-3/TRBV12-4	.	TRBJ2-7	.	CASSFKGYEQYF	TGTGCCAGCAGTTTTAAGGGGTACGAGCAGTACTTC
TRBV19	.	TRBJ2-1	.	CASSMGGASYNEQFF	TGTGCCAGTAGTATGGGGGGGGCCTCCTACAATGAGCAGTTCTTC
TRBV20-1	.	TRBJ2-2	.	CSASLFGQSSGELFF	TGCAGTGCTAGTTTATTCGGACAGTCTTCCGGGGAGCTGTTTTTT
TRBV6-5	.	TRBJ2-1	TRBD2	CASSYSLAGGPEQFF	TGTGCCAGCAGTTACTCTCTAGCGGGGGGCCCTGAGCAGTTCTTC
TRBV6-5	.	TRBJ1-5	TRBD1	CASKPDRGRQPQHF	TGTGCCAGCAAACCCGACAGGGGGAGGCAGCCCCAGCATTTT
TRBV19	once	TRBJ1-1	.	CASSTQGRGTEAFF	TGTGCCAGTAGTACACAGGGACGTGGCACTGAAGCTTTCTTT
TRBV12-3/TRBV12-4	.	TRBJ2-5	.	CASSFFQETQYF	TGTGCCAGCAGTTTCTTCCAAGAGACCCAGTACTTC
TRBV7-9	once	TRBJ1-6	.	CASSRQQGGDSPLHF	TGTGCCAGCAGTCGTCAACAGGGTGGAGATTCACCCCTCCACTTT
TRBV29-1	.	TRBJ1-2	.	CSVEPQGRGINYGYTF	TGCAGCGTTGAGCCCCAAGGCAGGGGCATCAACTATGGCTACACCTTC
TRBV2	.	TRBJ1-2	.	CASSVGQGFGGYTF	TGTGCCAGCAGTGTTGGCCAGGGATTCGGCGGCTACACCTTC
TRBV30	.	TRBJ1-4	.	CAWSVREQGSEKLFF	TGTGCCTGGAGTGTTAGGGAACAGGGAAGCGAAAAACTGTTTTTT
TRBV12-3/TRBV12-4	.	TRBJ2-7	.	CASSFLSGEQYF	TGTGCCAGCAGTTTTCTCAGTGGCGAGCAGTACTTC
TRBV5-1	.	TRBJ1-4	.	CASSLEELDEKLFF	TGCGCCAGCAGCTTGGAGGAGTTGGATGAAAAACTGTTTTTT
TRBV10-3	.	TRBJ2-3	TRBD2	CGEGGGPLGTQYF	TGTGGGGAAGGCGGGGGGCCCTTGGGTACGCAGTATTTT
TRBV30	few	TRBJ1-1	.	CAWSVRIQSEAFF	TGTGCCTGGAGTGTAAGAATACAGAGTGAAGCTTTCTTT
TRBV6-5	.	TRBJ1-1	.	CASKVLRVDTEAFF	TGTGCCAGCAAAGTTCTCAGGGTTGACACTGAAGCTTTCTTT
TRBV11-3	.	TRBJ2-5	TRBD1	CASSLGTGVRGTQYF	TGTGCCAGCAGCTTAGGGACAGGGGTTCGTGGGACCCAGTACTTC
TRBV15	.	TRBJ2-2	.	CATSRDSRVTGELFF	TGTGCCACCAGCAGAGACAGCAGGGTAACCGGGGAGCTGTTTTTT
TRBV5-6	.	TRBJ1-6	.	CASSFGALTHSPLHF	TGTGCCAGCAGCTTTGGAGCTCTAACCCATTCACCCCTCCACTTT
TRBV6-5	.	TRBJ1-2	.	CASLSAPGSPYGYTF	TGTGCCAGCCTTTCGGCCCCGGGATCTCCCTATGGCTACACCTTC
TRBV12-3/TRBV12-4	once	TRBJ2-3	TRBD1	CASSSTGTDTQYF	TGTGCCAGCAGCTCGACAGGGACAGATACGCAGTATTTT
TRBV11-1	.	TRBJ2-7	TRBD2	CASSLGLAANYEQYF	TGTGCCAGCAGCTTAGGTCTAGCGGCGAACTACGAGCAGTACTTC
TRBV2	.	TRBJ2-7	TRBD1	CASSYSGTGSDEQYF	TGTGCCAGCAGTTACTCCGGGACAGGTAGCGACGAGCAGTACTTC
TRBV18	.	TRBJ1-3	TRBD1	CASSPGQVNSGNTIYF	TGTGCCAGCTCACCTGGACAGGTTAACTCTGGAAACACCATATATTTT